A selection of T cell receptor beta chains follows, all from one sample in a study of regulatory T cells in long-lasting Graves disease. TCRdb fed the multiplex PCR reads into MiXCR, producing one record per CDR3 protein. The sample holds 500,000 or so distinct CDR3 sequences, about 15% seen once. These data are also associated with another study on T cells in Graves' hyperthyroidism and ophthalmopathy.

Sequenced here: peripheral blood mononuclear cells (PBMCs), sampled at new diagnosis, from a patient treated with antithyroid drugs. These receptors originate from a woman aged 35-65 years with Graves disease. Each CDR3 is given with its conserved first and last residue. The order of the fields is V gene, clone size, J gene, D gene, CDR3 protein, CDR3 DNA. The D gene is left open where the match is weak. Clone size is shown for a subset of rows, as once, few, many or a class of expanded clone.

v_gene: TRBV7-9
abundance: NA
j_gene: TRBJ2-3
d_gene: TRBD2
CDR3aa: CASSFGPGGGGAWRDTQYF
CDR3nt: TGTGCCAGCAGCTTTGGGCCCGGAGGCGGGGGGGCCTGGAGAGATACGCAGTATTTT

v_gene: TRBV9
abundance: NA
j_gene: TRBJ2-1
d_gene: NA
CDR3aa: CASSSDNERFF
CDR3nt: TGTGCCAGCAGTTCGGACAATGAGCGGTTCTTC

v_gene: TRBV7-3
abundance: NA
j_gene: TRBJ2-2
d_gene: TRBD2
CDR3aa: CASRAGGGSGELFF
CDR3nt: TGTGCCAGCAGAGCGGGAGGAGGGTCCGGGGAGCTGTTTTTT

v_gene: TRBV12-3/TRBV12-4
abundance: many
j_gene: TRBJ1-2
d_gene: TRBD1
CDR3aa: CASSAPGQYGYTF
CDR3nt: TGTGCCAGCAGTGCCCCGGGACAGTATGGCTACACCTTC

v_gene: TRBV12-3/TRBV12-4
abundance: many
j_gene: TRBJ2-5
d_gene: NA
CDR3aa: CASSSTGLGETQYF
CDR3nt: TGTGCCAGCAGTTCAACGGGACTCGGAGAGACCCAGTACTTC

v_gene: TRBV6-1
abundance: many
j_gene: TRBJ1-5
d_gene: NA
CDR3aa: CASSGTRYSNQPQHF
CDR3nt: TGTGCCAGCAGTGGGACACGGTATAGCAATCAGCCCCAGCATTTT

v_gene: TRBV20-1
abundance: many
j_gene: TRBJ1-2
d_gene: NA
CDR3aa: CSARGQVDPYGYTF
CDR3nt: TGCAGTGCTAGAGGACAAGTAGACCCCTATGGCTACACCTTC

v_gene: TRBV11-1
abundance: many
j_gene: TRBJ2-1
d_gene: NA
CDR3aa: CASSLEGGGSYNEQFF
CDR3nt: TGTGCCAGCAGCCTTGAGGGGGGAGGTTCCTACAATGAGCAGTTCTTC

v_gene: TRBV12-3/TRBV12-4
abundance: many
j_gene: TRBJ1-4
d_gene: TRBD1
CDR3aa: CASSWTGDEKLFF
CDR3nt: TGTGCCAGCAGTTGGACAGGGGACGAAAAACTGTTTTTT

v_gene: TRBV12-3/TRBV12-4
abundance: NA
j_gene: TRBJ1-2
d_gene: NA
CDR3aa: CASKSGDWGGYTF
CDR3nt: TGTGCCAGCAAGTCGGGGGATTGGGGTGGCTACACCTTC

v_gene: TRBV12-3/TRBV12-4
abundance: NA
j_gene: TRBJ1-2
d_gene: NA
CDR3aa: CASSSLKTGYGYTF
CDR3nt: TGTGCCAGCAGTTCCCTAAAAACAGGATACGGCTACACCTTC

v_gene: TRBV6-1
abundance: many
j_gene: TRBJ2-5
d_gene: TRBD2
CDR3aa: CASSQRGAQETQYF
CDR3nt: TGTGCCAGCAGTCAGCGGGGGGCCCAAGAGACCCAGTACTTC

v_gene: TRBV2
abundance: NA
j_gene: TRBJ1-5
d_gene: NA
CDR3aa: CASSAHPPDSNQPQHF
CDR3nt: TGTGCCAGCAGTGCACACCCACCAGATAGCAATCAGCCCCAGCATTTT

v_gene: TRBV12-3/TRBV12-4
abundance: few
j_gene: TRBJ2-5
d_gene: TRBD2
CDR3aa: CASSLGLIAGGGQETQYF
CDR3nt: TGTGCCAGCAGCCTTGGCCTCATAGCGGGGGGTGGGCAAGAGACCCAGTACTTC

v_gene: TRBV2
abundance: many
j_gene: TRBJ1-1
d_gene: TRBD1
CDR3aa: CAMQTGEGTEAFF
CDR3nt: TGTGCCATGCAAACAGGGGAGGGCACTGAAGCTTTCTTT

v_gene: TRBV10-1
abundance: many
j_gene: TRBJ1-1
d_gene: TRBD1
CDR3aa: CASSAGTGHTEAFF
CDR3nt: TGTGCCAGCAGTGCCGGGACAGGGCACACTGAAGCTTTCTTT

v_gene: TRBV5-1
abundance: many
j_gene: TRBJ2-3
d_gene: NA
CDR3aa: CASSSGNQGTDTQYF
CDR3nt: TGCGCCAGCAGCTCTGGGAATCAGGGGACAGATACGCAGTATTTT

v_gene: TRBV4-1
abundance: NA
j_gene: TRBJ1-4
d_gene: TRBD1
CDR3aa: CASSRLPDRFNEKLFF
CDR3nt: TGCGCCAGCAGCCGACTACCGGACAGGTTTAATGAAAAACTGTTTTTT